Shown below are 12 T cell receptor beta chains from a single sample sequenced in a study of technical replicates of blood from a handful of donors. The protocol was immunoSEQ multiplex PCR, while the TCRdb copy is restricted to in-frame clones and leaves out a portion. The table has around 90,000 clones, 94% seen once. The sequencing input was T cells isolated from PBMCs. These receptor sequences come from a human donor in good health.

V and J are TRBV6-6 and TRBJ2-1; no clear D gene. Germline assignment: CDR1 MNHNY and CDR2 SVGAGI (reference sequence). V dropped 6 bases and J dropped 10 bases, with 13 bases sitting between them. The CDR3 runs 12 residues. The CDR3 DNA reads as TGTGCCAGCAGCCGGAGTCTCTCCGAGCAGTTCTTC. Residues: CASSRSLSEQFF.

The chain is built from TRBV28 and TRBJ2-5; tentatively, D is TRBD1 (5 bases). The V gene's germline CDR1 is MDHEN and CDR2 SYDVKM. The CDR3 extends over 15 amino acids. The V end lost 2 bases, the J end lost 5 bases, and 15 bases lay between the germline ends. CDR3 protein: CASSLPTGTGETQYF. The CDR3 DNA is TGTGCCAGCAGTTTACCTACAGGAACGGGCGAGACCCAGTACTTC.

CDR3 sequence reads: CASIGGEELDTQYF. The CDR3 nucleotides are TGCGCCAGCATAGGGGGGGAGGAGTTGGATACGCAGTATTTT. This chain uses TRBV10-2 with TRBJ2-3, with TRBD2 as a possible D gene (7 bases). Between the trimmed V and J ends, which lost 7 bases and 6 bases, there was a span of 17 bases. The CDR3 loop spans 14 amino acids. The germline V gene has CDR1 WSHSY and CDR2 SAAADI.

This chain links TRBV18 with TRBJ2-4; tentative D call: TRBD1 (7 bases). V lost 2 bases and J 7 bases, leaving 12 bases between the germline ends. This CDR3 spans 14 amino acids. Germline CDR1 reads KGHSH; CDR2 reads LQKENI. The CDR3 loop reads CASSPAEGQNIQYF. CDR3 sequence (DNA): TGTGCCAGCTCACCAGCGGAGGGACAGAACATTCAGTACTTC. The full variable domain, rest sourced from reference TRBV18 and TRBJ2-4, is NAGVMQNPRHLVRRRGQEARLRCSPMKGHSHVYWYRQLPEEGLKFMVYLQKENIIDESGMPKERFSAEFPKEGPSILRIQQVVRGDSAAYFCASSPAEGQNIQYFGAGTRLSVL.

The rearrangement uses TRBV7-2 and TRBJ2-2, with 7 bases aligning to TRBD1. CDR3 size: 14 residues. Looked up from germline, CDR1 is SGHTA and CDR2 is FQGNSA. The J segment lost 7 bases and the V segment lost 1 base, leaving 3 bases of the junction unmatched. Here the CDR3 DNA reads TGTGCCAGCAGCTTAGAGACAGGGATCGGGGAGCTGTTTTTT. It is translated as CASSLETGIGELFF.

This rearrangement joins TRBV2 to TRBJ1-5; 7 positions agree with TRBD1. Germline V gene lookup returns CDR1 SNHLY and CDR2 FYNNEI. V shed 2 bases and J 6 bases; nucleotides not matched to a gene: 10. The CDR3 sequence is 16 residues long. CDR3 nucleotides: TGTGCCAGCAGTGAAATTGGGTACAGGGGAAGTCAGCCCCAGCATTTT. Translated, it gives CASSEIGYRGSQPQHF.

The genes are TRBV15 and TRBJ1-2; 10 nucleotides align to TRBD1. The CDR3 covers 15 residues. The germline V gene has CDR1 LNHNV and CDR2 YYDKDF (reference sequence). With V trimmed by 1 base and J by 2 bases, 1 base remained unmatched. The CDR3 region has the DNA TGTGCCACCAGCAGAGGGGACAGGGGAAACTATGGCTACACCTTC. Its protein product is CATSRGDRGNYGYTF.

This clone came up once. V usage is TRBV19 and J usage is TRBJ2-7; D might be TRBD2 (5 bases). Trimming cost V 7 bases and J 0 bases, with 16 bases left between them. This CDR3 is 15 amino acids long. Per germline, CDR1 LNHDA and CDR2 SQIVND (reference sequence). CDR3 nucleotide sequence: TGTGCCAGTACCCCCACGGCGGGTTTCTCCTACGAGCAGTACTTC. The encoded protein is CASTPTAGFSYEQYF.

In DNA form, the CDR3 reads TGCGCCAGCAGTCAAACGACAGGGAACACCGGGGAGCTGTTTTTT. Its translation: CASSQTTGNTGELFF. The gene calls are TRBV23-1 and TRBJ2-2, with a weak D call TRBD1 (6 bases). TRBV23-1 is noted as an ORF with a role that remains uncertain. CDR3 size: 15 residues. The V gene lost 2 bases and the J gene lost 1 base, with 8 bases spanning the gap.

The rearrangement joins TRBV7-2 to TRBJ2-7, with 8 positions matching TRBD2. Germline-derived CDR1 and CDR2 are SGHTA and FQGNSA. CDR3 length: 15 residues. V shed 4 bases, J shed 3 bases, and the junction held 8 bases outside the gene matches. The CDR3 nucleotides are TGTGCCAGCAGCTCCGAACTAGCGGACATCTACGAGCAGTACTTC. Translated: CASSSELADIYEQYF.

The V call is TRBV29-1, the J call TRBJ1-1; D ambiguous. The CDR3 runs 11 residues. V gave up 4 bases and J gave up 8 bases, with 11 bases separating them. Germline V CDR1 and CDR2: SQVTM, ANQGSEA. The CDR3 here is CSVVRADEAFF. The CDR3 nucleotides are TGCAGCGTTGTAAGAGCGGACGAAGCTTTCTTT.

The gene calls are TRBV29-1 and TRBJ1-2, with TRBD1 identical over 7 bases. The V gene end was trimmed by 7 bases and the J gene end by 4 bases; junction bases not matched to a gene: 3. The CDR3 length is 11 residues. Germline loops: CDR1 SQVTM, CDR2 ANQGSEA. The CDR3 is CSGDSIYGYTF. DNA of the CDR3: TGCAGCGGGGACAGCATCTATGGCTACACCTTC.